Listed here are 32 T cell receptor beta chains from one sample, sequenced in a study of monozygotic twins with inflammatory bowel disease. TCRdb reprocessed the 5' RACE reads; each CDR3 protein has one entry and no DNA is given. The sample totals fewer than 450,000 distinct CDR3 sequences; its top ten clones hold roughly 2.6%. The source material was blood. Receptors were obtained from a human donor with ulcerative colitis or Crohn's disease, or a healthy co-twin of an affected twin (not recorded which).

The chain links TRBV3-1 to TRBJ2-1. This CDR3 is 13 amino acids long. The germline gives CDR1 LGHDT, CDR2 YNNKEL (reference sequence). The CDR3 sequence is CASSQERRRKQFF.

The V gene is TRBV28, the J gene TRBJ2-1; checking the TCRdb D call of TRBD2 is not possible without DNA. The CDR3 is 15 amino acids. Per the germline V gene, CDR1 is MDHEN and CDR2 is SYDVKM. CDR3 residues: CASSTAGASGSEQFF.

The V call is TRBV29-1, the J call TRBJ2-1. The CDR3 length is 11 residues. From germline, CDR1 is SQVTM and CDR2 ANQGSEA. CDR3: CSVEPGREQFF.

The genes are TRBV29-1 and TRBJ2-7; there is no DNA to check the TCRdb D call of TRBD1. The germline V gene encodes CDR1 SQVTM and CDR2 ANQGSEA. This CDR3 has 14 residues. This CDR3 reads CSVGGTGASYEQYF.

The CDR3 loop is CASSQSGTSGEKLFF. The chain uses TRBV4-3 and TRBJ1-4; with no DNA, the TCRdb D assignment of TRBD1 cannot be verified. Germline V gene lookup returns CDR1 LGHNA and CDR2 YSLEER. This CDR3 comprises 15 residues.

V and J are TRBV10-3 and TRBJ1-5. Germline CDR1 ENHRY, CDR2 SYGVKD. This CDR3 comprises 13 residues. The CDR3 loop is CAISESRDQPQHF.

The rearrangement links TRBV6-5 to TRBJ2-7; TCRdb reports TRBD1, a call that lacks DNA to check it against. The V gene's germline CDR1 is MNHEY and CDR2 SVGAGI. The CDR3 extends over 14 amino acids. The CDR3 is CASSYSGQGNEQYF.

The genes are TRBV5-5 and TRBJ2-7; the TCRdb call, TRBD1, lacks DNA for checking. The CDR3 is 15 amino acids. Germline values: CDR1 SGHKS, CDR2 YYEKEE (reference sequence). The CDR3 region is CASSLALEQGYEQYF.

The chain uses TRBV5-1 and TRBJ2-3; TCRdb indicates TRBD1, and absent DNA this call remains unverified. Germline CDR1 and CDR2: SGHRS and YFSETQ. The CDR3 is 16 amino acids. The CDR3 sequence is CASSLEAGAYTDTQYF.

The chain links TRBV7-9 to TRBJ1-1. The CDR3 length is 14 residues. CDR1 and CDR2 from the germline V gene are SEHNR and FQNEAQ (reference sequence). The chain's CDR3 is CASSLAQMNTEAFF.

This rearrangement joins TRBV7-6 to TRBJ1-2; TCRdb's D gene call, TRBD1, goes unchecked for lack of DNA. The CDR3 covers 14 residues. CDR1 is SGHVS, CDR2 FNYEAQ, per germline. CDR3 sequence reads: CASSSMTRVDGYTF. The entire variable domain, with the rest obtained from reference TRBV7-6 and TRBJ1-2, is as follows: GAGVSQSPRYKVTKRGQDVALRCDPISGHVSLYWYRQALGQGPEFLTYFNYEAQQDKSGLPNDRFSAERPEGSISTLTIQRTEQRDSAMYRCASSSMTRVDGYTFGSGTRLTVV.

This chain uses TRBV6-1 with TRBJ1-6; TCRdb's assignment of TRBD1 cannot be checked, as there is no DNA. The length of the CDR3 is 15 residues. CDR1 MNHNS and CDR2 SASEGT come from the germline V gene. The CDR3 protein is CASSGGSGRNSPLHF.

V usage is TRBV6-8 and J usage is TRBJ2-1; TCRdb's D call, TRBD2, is unchecked because there is no DNA. This CDR3 contains 14 residues. Germline V CDR1 and CDR2: MNHGY, SAAAGT. CDR3 sequence reads: CASSDTSADNEQFF.

The rearrangement links TRBV4-2 to TRBJ2-1; as DNA is missing, the TRBD1 call by TCRdb cannot be tested. CDR1 LGHNA and CDR2 YNFKEQ come from the germline V gene. The CDR3 sequence is 15 residues long. The CDR3 loop reads CASSQTGGASNEQFF.

The genes are TRBV2 and TRBJ2-7; TCRdb indicates TRBD1, and absent DNA this call remains unverified. Per the germline V gene, CDR1 is SNHLY and CDR2 is FYNNEI. The CDR3 length is 15 residues. Here the CDR3 reads CASSVRTGRIHEQYF.

The chain combines TRBV4-3 with TRBJ2-3; as DNA is missing, the TRBD2 call by TCRdb cannot be tested. Germline-derived CDR1 and CDR2 are LGHNA and YSLEER. The CDR3 is 19 residues long. CDR3 in amino acids: CASSQVYLAGKEGADTQYF.

The chain recombines TRBV5-1 with TRBJ2-7; TCRdb calls TRBD1, which cannot be checked without DNA. The germline CDR1 and CDR2 sequences are SGHRS and YFSETQ. This CDR3 is built from 14 residues. The CDR3 here is CASSGRADPYEQYF.

The chain links TRBV4-1 to TRBJ1-4. The CDR3 runs 15 residues. Germline V gene data show CDR1 as MGHRA and CDR2 as YSYEKL. The CDR3 is CASSQKAYTNEKLFF.

The rearrangement uses TRBV7-2 and TRBJ1-5. This CDR3 spans 16 amino acids. Germline V gene lookup returns CDR1 SGHTA and CDR2 FQGNSA. CDR3 region: CASSLGPEYSNQPQHF.

The chain has TRBV7-2 and TRBJ2-1; TCRdb's D call of TRBD2 is untestable without DNA. Germline CDR1 is SGHTA and CDR2 is FQGNSA. There are 15 residues in the CDR3. The chain's CDR3 is CASSRWASGGDEQFF. The variable domain in full, with the rest retrieved from reference TRBV7-2 and TRBJ2-1, is GAGVSQSPSNKVTEKGKDVELRCDPISGHTALYWYRQSLGQGLEFLIYFQGNSAPDKSGLPSDRFSAERTGGSVSTLTIQRTQQEDSAVYLCASSRWASGGDEQFFGPGTRLTVL.

The genes are TRBV7-9 and TRBJ2-2; the TRBD1 assignment by TCRdb is unverifiable without DNA. The CDR3 is 15 amino acids. Germline V gene sequence: CDR1 SEHNR, CDR2 FQNEAQ (reference sequence). The CDR3 region is CASSNWDRPTGELFF. The full variable domain, in which reference TRBV7-9 and TRBJ2-2 provide the parts outside the CDR3, is DTGVSQNPRHKITKRGQNVTFRCDPISEHNRLYWYRQTLGQGPEFLTYFQNEAQLEKSRLLSDRFSAERPKGSFSTLEIQRTEQGDSAMYLCASSNWDRPTGELFFGEGSRLTVL.

This sequence joins TRBV6-2 or TRBV6-3 and TRBJ2-7; TCRdb designates TRBD1, a call that cannot be tested without DNA. The CDR3 loop spans 15 amino acids. In germline, CDR1 is MNHEY, CDR2 SVGEGT. CDR3 sequence: CASRITRDRAGEQYF.

The rearrangement uses TRBV27 and TRBJ2-2. This CDR3 is 16 amino acids long. Germline CDR1 and CDR2: MNHEY and SMNVEV (reference sequence). The CDR3 here is CASSFALLENTGELFF.

The chain couples TRBV2 to TRBJ1-2; the TRBD1 assignment by TCRdb is unverifiable without DNA. From germline, CDR1 is SNHLY and CDR2 FYNNEI. CDR3 size: 14 residues. CDR3 loop: CASSVGTGPYGYTF.

This chain joins TRBV12-3 or TRBV12-4 and TRBJ2-1; lacking DNA, the TRBD1 call made by TCRdb goes unchecked. The CDR3 sequence is 15 residues long. The CDR3 is CASSLGQGARNEQFF.

The chain employs TRBV4-2 and TRBJ2-5; the TCRdb call, TRBD2, lacks DNA for checking. The CDR3 has 14 amino acids. Germline V gene sequence: CDR1 LGHNA, CDR2 YNFKEQ. The CDR3 here is CASSQDLSTRDQYF.

The chain is built from TRBV20-1 and TRBJ1-1; TCRdb picks TRBD1, but there is no DNA to check that call. Looked up from germline, CDR1 is DFQATT and CDR2 is SNEGSKA (reference sequence). The CDR3 loop spans 11 amino acids. This CDR3 reads CSARLQGAAFF.

The chain uses TRBV4-1 and TRBJ2-7; TCRdb picks TRBD1, but there is no DNA to check that call. The germline V gene has CDR1 MGHRA and CDR2 YSYEKL. CDR3 length equals 14 residues. The CDR3 protein is CASSQETGAYEQYF.

CDR3: CASSLTHNYGYTF. The genes are TRBV7-2 and TRBJ1-2. Germline loops: CDR1 SGHTA, CDR2 FQGNSA. CDR3 size: 13 residues. Variable domain in full (rest from reference TRBV7-2 and TRBJ1-2): GAGVSQSPSNKVTEKGKDVELRCDPISGHTALYWYRQSLGQGLEFLIYFQGNSAPDKSGLPSDRFSAERTGGSVSTLTIQRTQQEDSAVYLCASSLTHNYGYTFGSGTRLTVV.

The V and J genes are TRBV6-1 and TRBJ2-1; the TCRdb call, TRBD2, lacks DNA for checking. The CDR3 totals 17 residues. The germline CDR1 and CDR2 sequences are MNHNS and SASEGT. Here the CDR3 reads CASSDGPSGRDYNEQFF.

The CDR3 sequence is CASSIVGDGLYNEQFF. This chain joins TRBV19 and TRBJ2-1. The CDR3 runs to 16 residues. Germline V lookup: CDR1 LNHDA, CDR2 SQIVND (reference sequence).

The chain uses TRBV6-1 and TRBJ2-3; TCRdb outputs TRBD2, but without DNA this stays unchecked. Germline CDR1 reads MNHNS; CDR2 reads SASEGT. CDR3 length equals 16 residues. The CDR3 sequence: CASSSPGLAGGDTQYF.